This is a list of T cell receptor beta chains from one sample in a study of cytomegalovirus exposure and HLA in healthy donors. Clones were sequenced by immunoSEQ multiplex PCR, and TCRdb holds only the in-frame ones, with some missing. Of 120,000 or so clones in the sample, about 80% were seen once. The specimen was PBMCs. These receptors were taken from a man aged 25 to 40 in good health and CMV-seronegative. Both conserved end residues are trimmed from each CDR3. Each record gives: clone size, J gene, V gene, CDR3 length, CDR3 protein. Size is omitted from some rows. Given values are once, few, many or a class for expanded clones.

clone_size: NA
j_call: TRBJ1-1
v_call: TRBV27
cdr3_length: 16
cdr3_aa: ASSLRWVRDRLNTEAF

clone_size: NA
j_call: TRBJ2-5
v_call: TRBV19
cdr3_length: 12
cdr3_aa: ASSLRGRGETQY

clone_size: NA
j_call: TRBJ2-2
v_call: TRBV5-5
cdr3_length: 14
cdr3_aa: ASSPPGLSNTGELF

clone_size: NA
j_call: TRBJ2-2
v_call: TRBV28
cdr3_length: 13
cdr3_aa: ASSLGGGGTGELF

clone_size: NA
j_call: TRBJ1-1
v_call: TRBV12-5
cdr3_length: 12
cdr3_aa: ASGRDRVSTEAF

clone_size: NA
j_call: TRBJ1-2
v_call: TRBV4-3
cdr3_length: 13
cdr3_aa: ASSPFRVGGYGYT

clone_size: NA
j_call: TRBJ1-1
v_call: TRBV10-2
cdr3_length: 13
cdr3_aa: ASSGSRVGNTEAF

clone_size: NA
j_call: TRBJ2-2
v_call: TRBV11-3
cdr3_length: 15
cdr3_aa: ASSLAQGLTYTGELF

clone_size: few
j_call: TRBJ2-1
v_call: TRBV19
cdr3_length: 13
cdr3_aa: ASSPRTGIHNEQF

clone_size: NA
j_call: TRBJ1-2
v_call: TRBV10-1
cdr3_length: 15
cdr3_aa: ASSDGGKLSLPYGYT

clone_size: NA
j_call: TRBJ2-7
v_call: TRBV6-1
cdr3_length: 11
cdr3_aa: ASRATSGNEQY

clone_size: NA
j_call: TRBJ2-7
v_call: TRBV28
cdr3_length: 12
cdr3_aa: ASSLSVRGYEQY

clone_size: NA
j_call: TRBJ2-2
v_call: TRBV5-8
cdr3_length: 13
cdr3_aa: ASSFKIQAVGELF

clone_size: NA
j_call: TRBJ2-5
v_call: TRBV7-2
cdr3_length: 11
cdr3_aa: ASSLAGGPFQY

clone_size: NA
j_call: TRBJ2-2
v_call: TRBV30
cdr3_length: 13
cdr3_aa: AWSVGFAGTGELF

clone_size: NA
j_call: TRBJ1-4
v_call: TRBV29-1
cdr3_length: 11
cdr3_aa: RIQNPLNEKLF

clone_size: NA
j_call: TRBJ1-1
v_call: TRBV19
cdr3_length: 12
cdr3_aa: ASTPTGGQIVAF

clone_size: NA
j_call: TRBJ2-5
v_call: TRBV10-3
cdr3_length: 12
cdr3_aa: AISGGSGGETQY

clone_size: NA
j_call: TRBJ1-2
v_call: TRBV28
cdr3_length: 12
cdr3_aa: ASRGVSGVDGYT

clone_size: NA
j_call: TRBJ2-4
v_call: TRBV30
cdr3_length: 14
cdr3_aa: AWSRQGTVAKNIQY

clone_size: NA
j_call: TRBJ1-5
v_call: TRBV27
cdr3_length: 13
cdr3_aa: ASSRTGNSNQPQH

clone_size: NA
j_call: TRBJ1-5
v_call: TRBV5-5
cdr3_length: 12
cdr3_aa: ASSLSRSGQPQH

clone_size: NA
j_call: TRBJ1-1
v_call: TRBV9
cdr3_length: 15
cdr3_aa: ASSVGTLGGEDTEAF